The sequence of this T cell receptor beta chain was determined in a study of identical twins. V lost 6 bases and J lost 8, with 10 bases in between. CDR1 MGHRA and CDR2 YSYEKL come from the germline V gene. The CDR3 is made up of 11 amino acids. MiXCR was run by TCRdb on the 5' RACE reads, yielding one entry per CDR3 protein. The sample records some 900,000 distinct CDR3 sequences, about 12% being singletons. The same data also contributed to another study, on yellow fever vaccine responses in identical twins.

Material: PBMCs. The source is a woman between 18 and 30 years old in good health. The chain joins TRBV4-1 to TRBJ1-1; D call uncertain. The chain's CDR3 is CASSQTEEAFF. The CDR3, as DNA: TGCGCCAGCAGTCAGACCGAGGAAGCTTTCTTT.